This record concerns one T cell receptor (beta chain) sequence. Antigen specificity is unknown. Germline V gene sequence: CDR1 ENHRY, CDR2 SYGVKD. This CDR3 region has 12 residues. Trimming pared 10 bases from V and 2 bases from J, leaving 11 bases between. At collection, donors were nominally healthy, but unrecorded immune exposures were probable. This sample was taken from a study of cytomegalovirus exposure and HLA in healthy donors. Whole-study findings and limits: The listing of 150 to 200 TCR beta chains classed them as cytomegalovirus-associated. A later analysis showed HLA-associated TCR beta chains outstripping equally common others in clonal expansion.

The PCR used 60 Vbeta and 13 Jbeta primers. TCRdb's copy holds only in-frame clones and misses some; the assay was immunoSEQ multiplex PCR. Of about 120,000 clones in the sample, almost 85% were seen once. Input material: PBMCs. The chain couples TRBV10-3 to TRBJ2-5, with TRBD2 as a possible D gene (5 bases). The receptor was isolated from a woman under 30 in good health and CMV-seronegative. The CDR3 protein is CATGVQQETQYF. CDR3 coding DNA: TGTGCCACCGGGGTTCAACAAGAGACCCAGTACTTC.